A selection of T cell receptor beta chains follows, all from one sample in a study of human T cells and chemical hapten exposure. TCRdb recomputed calls from the RACE reads with MiXCR, one row per CDR3 protein. In the table there are some 400,000 distinct CDR3 sequences, more than 4.5% of which are singletons. The sample here was whole blood, taken in connection with sensitization to the hapten diphenylcyclopropenone (DPC). These receptors originate from a woman between 45 and 65 years old with alopecia areata. Some clones in this sample may be carry-over from other donors' samples. Both conserved end residues are part of each CDR3. Fields, in order: V gene, J gene, clone size, D gene, CDR3 length, CDR3 protein, CDR3 DNA. A D gene is named only where the DNA matches it firmly. The size of a clone is reported for some rows only, either as once, few or many, or as a class for expanded clones.

>TRBV6-5|TRBJ2-3|NA|TRBD2|15
CASTGTSVSTDTQYF
TGTGCCAGCACCGGGACTAGCGTTTCCACGGATACGCAGTATTTT
>TRBV12-3/TRBV12-4|TRBJ1-2|many|NA|14
CASSFLDRAYGYTF
TGTGCCAGCAGTTTTCTAGACCGAGCCTATGGCTACACCTTC
>TRBV6-5|TRBJ2-2|many|NA|14
CASSYSISAGELFF
TGTGCCAGCAGTTACTCGATCAGCGCCGGGGAGCTGTTTTTT
>TRBV4-2|TRBJ2-1|many|TRBD2|17
CASSRGQGLASYNEQFF
TGTGCCAGCAGCCGGGGTCAGGGACTAGCGTCTTACAATGAGCAGTTCTTC
>TRBV24-1|TRBJ2-1|NA|NA|12
CATAQGDNEQFF
TGTGCCACCGCTCAGGGTGACAATGAGCAGTTCTTC
>TRBV28|TRBJ2-1|NA|TRBD1|15
CASKKPGQGIREQFF
TGTGCCAGCAAAAAACCGGGACAGGGGATTCGTGAGCAGTTCTTC
>TRBV29-1|TRBJ1-5|many|NA|13
CSVLANSNQPQHF
TGCAGCGTTCTGGCAAATAGCAATCAGCCCCAGCATTTT
>TRBV2|TRBJ1-4|many|TRBD1|14
CASIPDRANEKLFF
TGTGCCAGCATCCCCGACAGGGCGAATGAAAAACTGTTTTTT
>TRBV7-2|TRBJ2-3|many|NA|12
CARTHRAYTQYF
TGTGCCCGAACTCACAGGGCATATACGCAGTATTTT
>TRBV5-6|TRBJ2-3|many|NA|16
CASSLAKDSKKDTQYF
TGTGCCAGCAGCTTGGCCAAGGACTCTAAGAAAGATACGCAGTATTTT
>TRBV18|TRBJ1-5|many|TRBD1|14
CASSPTGDNQPQHF
TGTGCCAGCTCACCGACAGGGGATAATCAGCCCCAGCATTTT
>TRBV11-2|TRBJ2-1|many|NA|14
CASSFLASYNEQFF
TGTGCCAGCAGCTTTCTAGCGTCGTACAATGAGCAGTTCTTC
>TRBV6-1|TRBJ2-1|NA|NA|14
CASTVADNNNEQFF
TGTGCCAGCACCGTAGCGGACAATAACAATGAGCAGTTCTTC
>TRBV7-3|TRBJ1-1|few|NA|13
CASSSDGNTEAFF
TGTGCCAGCAGCTCGGACGGGAACACTGAAGCTTTCTTT
>TRBV7-2|TRBJ2-4|few|NA|15
CASSLMALAKNIQYF
TGTGCCAGCAGCTTAATGGCCTTAGCCAAAAACATTCAGTACTTC
>TRBV6-6|TRBJ1-1|few|NA|14
CASSYSAGMDEAFF
TGTGCCAGCAGTTACTCGGCAGGGATGGATGAAGCTTTCTTT
>TRBV12-3/TRBV12-4|TRBJ1-1|many|TRBD1|15
CASSPQGQEDTEAFF
TGTGCCAGCAGTCCCCAGGGACAGGAGGACACTGAAGCTTTCTTT
>TRBV14|TRBJ2-2|few|NA|17
CASSHRFAGRNTGELFF
TGTGCCAGCAGCCATAGGTTCGCAGGGCGAAACACCGGGGAGCTGTTTTTT
>TRBV20-1|TRBJ1-4|many|NA|14
CSANIRALGEKLFF
TGCAGTGCTAATATCAGGGCTCTTGGAGAAAAACTGTTTTTT
>TRBV6-5|TRBJ1-1|many|TRBD1|13
CASARDRHTEAFF
TGTGCCAGCGCCAGGGACAGACACACTGAAGCTTTCTTT
>TRBV7-9|TRBJ2-7|NA|NA|14
CASSTGQTSYEQYF
TGTGCCAGCAGCACCGGACAGACCTCCTACGAGCAGTACTTC
>TRBV7-8|TRBJ2-7|many|NA|9
CASLNEQYF
TGTGCTAGCCTAAACGAGCAGTACTTC
>TRBV20-1|TRBJ1-1|many|TRBD1|13
CSAIQGAFTEAFF
TGCAGTGCCATACAGGGGGCGTTCACTGAAGCTTTCTTT
>TRBV5-5|TRBJ1-5|many|TRBD1|16
CASSLAGTGINQPQHF
TGTGCCAGCAGCTTGGCCGGGACAGGGATTAATCAGCCCCAGCATTTT
>TRBV28|TRBJ2-3|few|TRBD2|18
CASTEKSGRLGGTDTQYF
TGTGCCAGCACCGAGAAGAGCGGGAGGCTTGGGGGCACAGATACGCAGTATTTT
>TRBV6-1|TRBJ2-2|few|TRBD1|14
CASQRQGDTGELFF
TGTGCCAGCCAGAGACAGGGAGACACCGGGGAGCTGTTTTTT
>TRBV15|TRBJ2-3|many|NA|13
CATSRDGIDTQYF
TGTGCCACCAGCAGAGATGGGATAGATACGCAGTATTTT
>TRBV7-2|TRBJ2-7|many|TRBD2|15
CASSLEAGGIYEQYF
TGTGCCAGCAGCTTAGAGGCGGGAGGGATCTACGAGCAGTACTTC
>TRBV13|TRBJ1-1|NA|NA|14
CASSLTGRGTEAFF
TGTGCCAGCAGCTTAACAGGAAGAGGAACTGAAGCTTTCTTT
>TRBV12-3/TRBV12-4|TRBJ2-1|many|NA|13
CASSSGPSSEQFF
TGTGCCAGCAGCTCCGGGCCGAGCAGTGAGCAGTTCTTC
>TRBV18|TRBJ2-3|NA|NA|14
CASSPQGFTDTQYF
TGTGCCAGCTCACCCCAAGGGTTCACAGATACGCAGTATTTT
>TRBV7-2|TRBJ1-1|many|NA|14
CASSLEWLNTEAFF
TGTGCCAGCAGCTTAGAATGGCTGAACACTGAAGCTTTCTTT
>TRBV10-3|TRBJ2-1|few|TRBD1|13
CAITGTGNNEQFF
TGTGCCATCACCGGGACAGGAAACAATGAGCAGTTCTTC
>TRBV20-1|TRBJ2-1|few|NA|11
CSARDPPYAFF
TGCAGTGCTAGAGATCCCCCCTACGCGTTCTTC
>TRBV29-1|TRBJ1-2|many|NA|14
CSVEVLREDYGYTF
TGCAGCGTTGAAGTACTACGGGAAGACTATGGCTACACCTTC
>TRBV29-1|TRBJ1-2|few|TRBD1|15
CSVEDILDRTDGYTF
TGCAGCGTTGAAGATATTTTGGACAGGACAGATGGCTACACCTTC
>TRBV6-1|TRBJ1-1|few|NA|14
CASSDVGGVAEAFF
TGTGCCAGCAGTGATGTCGGGGGGGTCGCTGAAGCTTTCTTT
>TRBV11-2|TRBJ2-7|many|NA|11
CASSLADEQYF
TGTGCCAGCAGCTTAGCTGACGAGCAGTACTTC
>TRBV10-1|TRBJ1-1|few|NA|12
CASSGQDTEAFF
TGCGCCAGCAGTGGACAGGATACTGAAGCTTTCTTT
>TRBV11-3|TRBJ2-5|many|NA|12
CASSLSEGTQYF
TGTGCCAGCAGCCTATCTGAGGGGACCCAGTACTTC
>TRBV15|TRBJ2-7|many|TRBD2|16
CATSRDLGTRSYEQYF
TGTGCCACCAGCAGAGATTTAGGGACTAGATCCTACGAGCAGTACTTC
>TRBV4-2|TRBJ2-7|NA|TRBD1|16
CASSLEATGGFYEQYF
TGTGCCAGCAGCCTCGAGGCTACAGGGGGCTTCTACGAGCAGTACTTC
>TRBV6-2/TRBV6-3|TRBJ1-2|few|NA|10
CASSGNGYTF
TGTGCCAGCAGTGGGAATGGCTACACCTTC
>TRBV12-3/TRBV12-4|TRBJ1-1|many|TRBD1|15
CASSPRQGGYTEAFF
TGTGCCAGCAGTCCTCGACAGGGGGGTTACACTGAAGCTTTCTTT
>TRBV4-1|TRBJ2-3|many|NA|16
CASSPGSGHRTDTQYF
TGCGCCAGCAGCCCAGGCTCTGGACACCGCACAGATACGCAGTATTTT
>TRBV28|TRBJ1-1|many|NA|13
CASSLQVLTEAFF
TGTGCCAGCAGCCTTCAGGTACTCACTGAAGCTTTCTTT
>TRBV20-1|TRBJ2-3|NA|NA|13
CSARDNPTDTQYF
TGCAGTGCTAGAGACAACCCCACAGATACGCAGTATTTT
>TRBV20-1|TRBJ1-1|many|NA|11
CSARGQNEAFF
TGCAGTGCTAGAGGGCAGAATGAAGCTTTCTTT
>TRBV9|TRBJ2-1|NA|NA|15
CASSVGGGGHNEQFF
TGTGCCAGCAGCGTAGGAGGGGGAGGTCACAATGAGCAGTTCTTC
>TRBV29-1|TRBJ1-2|many|NA|11
CSVLMSYGYTF
TGCAGCGTGCTTATGAGCTATGGCTACACCTTC
>TRBV5-1|TRBJ1-1|many|NA|16
CASSLTGTGIYAEAFF
TGCGCCAGCAGCTTGACAGGGACCGGCATCTACGCTGAAGCTTTCTTT
>TRBV11-2|TRBJ2-1|NA|NA|13
CASSPRPWNEQFF
TGTGCCAGCAGTCCTAGACCTTGGAATGAGCAGTTCTTC
>TRBV27|TRBJ1-2|many|NA|17
CASRPGGRGSILYGYTF
TGTGCCAGCAGACCCGGTGGCAGGGGCTCAATTCTCTATGGCTACACCTTC
>TRBV2|TRBJ1-3|NA|TRBD1|14
CARTQGSSGNTIYF
TGTGCCAGAACACAGGGGAGCTCTGGAAACACCATATATTTT
>TRBV7-9|TRBJ2-7|many|TRBD2|12
CASTSGIDEQYF
TGTGCCAGCACTAGCGGGATCGACGAGCAGTACTTC